A single sample gave rise to the 32 T cell receptor beta chains below, sequenced in a study of cytomegalovirus exposure and HLA in healthy donors. Libraries were prepared by immunoSEQ multiplex PCR; TCRdb keeps only in-frame clonotypes and omits some of them. The sample has under 250,000 clones; over 65% are singletons. The source material was PBMCs. The receptors stem from a woman aged 18-30 years in good health and CMV-seronegative.

The gene calls are TRBV2 and TRBJ2-4, with 7 nucleotides matching TRBD2. V trimming: 8 bases; J trimming: 8 bases; junction bases outside the gene matches: 9. Germline values: CDR1 SNHLY, CDR2 FYNNEI. The CDR3 is 13 amino acids. The CDR3 loop reads CASGAGDLDIQYF. DNA for the CDR3: TGTGCCAGCGGCGCGGGAGATTTAGACATTCAGTACTTC.

Concerning this clone itself: This sample includes further DNA sequences coding for the same CDR3. The chain carries TRBV5-1 and TRBJ2-7; D possibly corresponds to TRBD1 (6 bases). Germline V gene sequence: CDR1 SGHRS, CDR2 YFSETQ. Trimming cost V 3 bases and J 1 base, with 8 bases left between them. There are 13 residues in the CDR3. The CDR3: CASSSQGSYEQYF. In DNA, the CDR3 is TGCGCCAGCAGCTCACAGGGTTCCTACGAGCAGTACTTC.

The gene calls are TRBV7-3 and TRBJ2-1; 8 bases are a match to TRBD1. Germline loops: CDR1 SGHTA, CDR2 FQGTGA. The V and J ends lost 4 bases and 9 bases, in that order; junction bases with no gene match: 8. This CDR3 has 14 amino acids. In DNA, the CDR3 is TGTGCCAGCAGCTCCGACAGGGGAAACGGTGAGCAGTTCTTC. Residues: CASSSDRGNGEQFF.

The gene calls are TRBV2 and TRBJ1-1; TRBD1 might be the D (6 bases). The CDR3 has 14 amino acids. Trimming left V 7 bases short and J 3 bases short, with 15 bases between. Germline values: CDR1 SNHLY, CDR2 FYNNEI. This chain's CDR3 is CASNLDRGDTEAFF. The CDR3 nucleotides are TGTGCCAGCAACCTGGACAGAGGTGACACTGAAGCTTTCTTT.

The V and J genes are TRBV30 and TRBJ1-3; 9 bases align to TRBD1. Trimming took 2 bases from V and 0 from J; bases not matched to a gene: 2. The CDR3 contains 15 residues. Germline CDR1 and CDR2: GTSNPN and SVGIG (reference sequence). In DNA form, the CDR3 reads TGTGCCTGGAGTAGGGACAGGGCCTCTGGAAACACCATATATTTT. Its translation: CAWSRDRASGNTIYF.

V and J are TRBV28 and TRBJ2-7, with 8 bases identical to TRBD2. Looked up from germline, CDR1 is MDHEN and CDR2 is SYDVKM. The CDR3 has 15 residues. V was clipped by 4 bases and J by 0 bases; unmatched bases: 5. CDR3 DNA: TGTGCCAGCAGTTCCGTGAGCGGGAGCTCCTACGAGCAGTACTTC. Protein sequence: CASSSVSGSSYEQYF.

This chain connects TRBV2 to TRBJ2-3; D is unclear. From germline, CDR1 is SNHLY and CDR2 FYNNEI. Trimming stripped 7 bases from V and 2 bases from J, with 10 bases between. The CDR3 spans 13 residues. The CDR3 bases are TGTGCCAGCACCCGAAGAAACACAGATACGCAGTATTTT. Its protein is CASTRRNTDTQYF.

A few counts support this clone. The rearrangement joins TRBV28 to TRBJ2-7; a weak D match, TRBD1 (5 bases). CDR1 and CDR2 from the germline V gene are MDHEN and SYDVKM. This CDR3 region has 14 residues. The V end lost 3 bases, the J end lost 4 bases, and 13 bases lay between the germline ends. CDR3 nucleotide sequence: TGTGCCAGCAGTTTTCAGGGTAGGGCGTACGAGCAGTACTTC. It codes for CASSFQGRAYEQYF.

The chain is built from TRBV7-6 and TRBJ2-5; 8 bases align to TRBD2. Germline lookup yields CDR1 SGHVS and CDR2 FNYEAQ. V shed 6 bases, J shed 4 bases, and the junction held 7 bases outside the gene matches. CDR3 length: 14 amino acids. The CDR3 coding sequence is TGTGCCAGCAGTGATACCACTAGCGGAGAGACCCAGTACTTC. Translation: CASSDTTSGETQYF.

V gene TRBV30 combines with J gene TRBJ1-4; 10 nucleotides agree with TRBD1. The length of the CDR3 is 16 residues. Germline assignment: CDR1 GTSNPN and CDR2 SVGIG (reference sequence). In nucleotides, the CDR3 is TGTGCGGGCGGCTGGACAGGGGGTGTAACTAATGAAAAACTGTTTTTT. It encodes CAGGWTGGVTNEKLFF.

J is TRBJ2-2 and V is TRBV6-1; the match to TRBD1 covers 7 bases. V dropped 9 bases and J dropped 7; count of bases not matched to a gene: 14. CDR3 size: 15 residues. Per the germline V gene, CDR1 is MNHNS and CDR2 is SASEGT. CDR3 in amino acids: CASIGTASSGGELFF. CDR3 sequence (DNA): TGTGCCAGTATCGGGACAGCCAGTTCAGGCGGGGAGCTGTTTTTT.

The chain employs TRBV7-2 and TRBJ2-3; 13 positions match TRBD2. The CDR3 has 16 residues. With V trimmed by 5 bases and J by 5 bases, 7 bases remained unmatched. CDR1 and CDR2 (germline): SGHTA, FQGNSA. CDR3 in amino acids: CASSVRLAGGRDTQYF. As DNA, the CDR3 is TGTGCCAGCAGCGTCCGACTAGCGGGAGGACGAGATACGCAGTATTTT.

The genes are TRBV6-5 and TRBJ1-5, with a weak D call TRBD1 (5 bases). In germline, CDR1 is MNHEY, CDR2 SVGAGI. Trimming shortened V by 2 bases and J by 7 bases, and 12 bases separated the two germline ends. The CDR3 spans 14 residues. The CDR3 is CASSYGREGQPQHF. The DNA for the CDR3 is TGTGCCAGCAGTTACGGTCGCGAGGGGCAGCCCCAGCATTTT.

Concerning this clone itself: This sample also contains other DNA sequences that code for the same CDR3. The chain recombines TRBV5-1 with TRBJ2-3; D call uncertain. Trimming removed 2 bases from V and 1 base from J, with 8 bases in between. This CDR3 has 14 amino acids. Germline V lookup: CDR1 SGHRS, CDR2 YFSETQ. CDR3 amino acids: CASSFGAGTDTQYF. CDR3 in DNA: TGCGCCAGCAGCTTCGGCGCGGGCACAGATACGCAGTATTTT.

The chain joins TRBV4-1 to TRBJ1-3, with D unresolved. The germline CDR1 and CDR2 sequences are MGHRA and YSYEKL. The CDR3 consists of 15 residues. Deletions cut 1 base from V and 3 bases from J, with 10 bases between. CDR3 coding DNA: TGCGCCAGCAGCCAAGGGGGAGGGCGTGGAAACACCATATATTTT. Its protein is CASSQGGGRGNTIYF.

The chain recombines TRBV27 with TRBJ1-1; no firm D call. Looked up from germline, CDR1 is MNHEY and CDR2 is SMNVEV (reference sequence). V lost 5 bases to trimming and J lost 2 bases, with 6 bases between them. There are 12 residues in the CDR3. DNA of the CDR3: TGTGCCAGCAGTCCCGGAAACACTGAAGCTTTCTTT. Its translation is CASSPGNTEAFF.

This clone was counted between two and nine times. V and J are TRBV2 and TRBJ2-7; D tentatively fits TRBD1 or TRBD2 (5 bases each). CDR1 and CDR2 from the germline V gene are SNHLY and FYNNEI. Trimming cost V 7 bases and J 4 bases, with 11 bases left between them. The CDR3 loop spans 12 amino acids. CDR3 loop: CASTGTPYEQYF. CDR3 in DNA: TGTGCCAGCACCGGGACGCCATACGAGCAGTACTTC.

V usage is TRBV5-6 and J usage is TRBJ2-5, with D possibly being TRBD2 (6 bases). The ends were cut back, 4 bases at V and 5 bases at J, with 15 bases in the middle. From germline, CDR1 is SGHDT and CDR2 YYEEEE. This CDR3 comprises 14 residues. The CDR3 bases are TGTGCCAGCAGCCCGGGACGCCGGGAGGAGACCCAGTACTTC. As protein: CASSPGRREETQYF.

Only a few counts were recorded for this clone. The chain has TRBV13 and TRBJ2-1; 13 nucleotides align to TRBD2. The CDR3 contains 19 residues. V dropped 7 bases and J dropped 0; count of bases not matched to a gene: 12. Germline CDR1 PRHDT, CDR2 FYEKMQ (reference sequence). The CDR3 here is CASNPRTSGRGGSYNEQFF. CDR3 nucleotides: TGTGCCAGCAACCCCAGGACTAGCGGGAGAGGTGGCTCCTACAATGAGCAGTTCTTC.

This chain uses TRBV30 with TRBJ1-1; D possibly corresponds to TRBD1 (6 bases). The V and J ends lost 7 bases and 2 bases respectively, with 14 bases between them. CDR3 length: 13 amino acids. Germline values: CDR1 GTSNPN, CDR2 SVGIG (reference sequence). The DNA of the CDR3 is TGTGCCTACGATAGGGGGGCTAACACTGAAGCTTTCTTT. Protein product: CAYDRGANTEAFF.

The gene calls are TRBV5-1 and TRBJ1-2; D call uncertain. The germline V and J ends were trimmed by 0 bases and 4 bases, with 10 bases remaining between them. The germline CDR1 and CDR2 sequences are SGHRS and YFSETQ. The length of the CDR3 is 14 residues. The CDR3, as DNA: TGCGCCAGCAGCTTGGACGGAGTTCTCTATGGCTACACCTTC. Translating it yields CASSLDGVLYGYTF.

This clone appeared once. The genes are TRBV27 and TRBJ2-1; TRBD2 agrees at 12 bases. This CDR3 is 15 amino acids long. The germline V gene encodes CDR1 MNHEY and CDR2 SMNVEV (reference sequence). V shed 2 bases and J 5 bases; nucleotides not matched to a gene: 1. The CDR3 spells CASSLLAGGNNEQFF. The CDR3 region has the DNA TGTGCCAGCAGTTTACTAGCGGGAGGGAACAATGAGCAGTTCTTC.

The chain links TRBV4-1 to TRBJ2-1; 13 bases agree with TRBD2. With 4 bases clipped from V and 2 bases from J, the junction kept 2 bases outside the gene matches. This CDR3 has 16 amino acids. CDR1 and CDR2 from the germline V gene are MGHRA and YSYEKL. The CDR3 region is CASSLGLAGAYNEQFF. DNA of the CDR3: TGCGCCAGCAGCCTCGGACTAGCGGGGGCCTACAATGAGCAGTTCTTC.

The chain employs TRBV6-4 and TRBJ1-1; D not certain. The germline V gene has CDR1 MRHNA and CDR2 SNTAGT. This CDR3 region has 15 residues. Trimming stripped 6 bases from V and 0 bases from J, with 14 bases between. The CDR3 sequence is CASRETAVLNTEAFF. The CDR3 DNA sequence: TGTGCCAGCAGAGAGACGGCCGTTTTGAACACTGAAGCTTTCTTT.

CDR3 residues: CASRRLSGDGKQFF. CDR3 bases: TGTGCCAGCAGGAGATTATCAGGGGATGGGAAGCAGTTCTTC. The V gene is TRBV2, the J gene TRBJ2-1; a weak D match, TRBD1 (6 bases). The CDR3 covers 14 residues. Trimming took 6 bases from V and 11 from J, leaving 20 bases between them. Germline V gives CDR1 SNHLY, CDR2 FYNNEI.

This clone has a single count. V gene TRBV28 combines with J gene TRBJ2-7; 11 nucleotides agree with TRBD1. The CDR3 extends over 14 amino acids. With V trimmed by 6 bases and J by 3 bases, 4 bases remained unmatched. Germline CDR1 is MDHEN and CDR2 is SYDVKM. The CDR3 spells CASRGQGVFYEQYF. CDR3 nucleotide sequence: TGTGCCAGCAGGGGACAGGGGGTTTTCTACGAGCAGTACTTC.

The chain links TRBV28 to TRBJ1-4; 9 bases match TRBD1. J gave up 10 bases and V 5 bases, and 8 bases lay outside the gene matches. Germline V lookup: CDR1 MDHEN, CDR2 SYDVKM. The CDR3 is 14 amino acids. The CDR3 bases are TGTGCCAGCAGTCTCCCGGGACAGGGAGGAAAACTGTTTTTT. Translation: CASSLPGQGGKLFF. Combining the CDR3 with reference TRBV28 and TRBJ1-4 gives the whole variable domain DVKVTQSSRYLVKRTGEKVFLECVQDMDHENMFWYRQDPGLGLRLIYFSYDVKMKEKGDIPEGYSVSREKKERFSLILESASTNQTSMYLCASSLPGQGGKLFFGSGTQLSVL.

This chain connects TRBV4-1 to TRBJ1-2; TRBD1 is a possible D gene (6 bases). Germline values: CDR1 MGHRA, CDR2 YSYEKL. The CDR3 consists of 16 residues. With 4 bases removed from V and 4 bases from J, the gap between germline ends came to 19 bases. CDR3: CASSPGGPTGLYGYTF. DNA of the CDR3: TGCGCCAGCAGCCCTGGGGGCCCCACCGGCCTCTATGGCTACACCTTC.

This sequence joins TRBV6-5 and TRBJ1-1; D gene uncertain. The V and J ends lost 5 bases and 2 bases respectively, with 9 bases between them. In germline, CDR1 is MNHEY, CDR2 SVGAGI. This CDR3 is built from 13 residues. The CDR3 sequence: CASSEPSNTEAFF. The CDR3 coding sequence is TGTGCCAGCAGTGAGCCTAGCAACACTGAAGCTTTCTTT.

The J gene is TRBJ1-6, the V gene TRBV30; D not resolved. Trimming removed 3 bases at V and 7 bases at J, with 13 bases between. The CDR3 runs 14 residues. Germline V gene lookup returns CDR1 GTSNPN and CDR2 SVGIG (reference sequence). CDR3 in amino acids: CAWREKVRNSPLHF. The CDR3, as DNA: TGTGCCTGGAGGGAAAAGGTTCGGAATTCACCCCTCCACTTT.

The CDR3 is CASSERIKGTHEQYF. In DNA, the CDR3 is TGTGCCAGCAGCGAACGGATCAAGGGAACCCACGAGCAGTACTTC. The chain is built from TRBV11-2 and TRBJ2-7, with D hard to call. This CDR3 spans 15 amino acids. The V end was cut by 5 bases, the J end by 5 bases, with 19 bases between. Germline V gene lookup returns CDR1 SGHAT and CDR2 FQNNGV.

The V call is TRBV9, the J call TRBJ2-2; D is ambiguous. Trimming removed 3 bases at V and 6 bases at J, with 18 bases between. CDR1 is SGDLS and CDR2 is YYNGEE in the germline V gene. The CDR3 extends over 16 amino acids. CDR3 bases: TGTGCCAGCAGCGGCGGACCTTGGGCCTTGGCCGGGGAGCTGTTTTTT. It specifies CASSGGPWALAGELFF. The variable domain in full, completed from reference TRBV9 and TRBJ2-2, reads DSGVTQTPKHLITATGQRVTLRCSPRSGDLSVYWYQQSLDQGLQFLIQYYNGEERAKGNILERFSAQQFPDLHSELNLSSLELGDSALYFCASSGGPWALAGELFFGEGSRLTVL.